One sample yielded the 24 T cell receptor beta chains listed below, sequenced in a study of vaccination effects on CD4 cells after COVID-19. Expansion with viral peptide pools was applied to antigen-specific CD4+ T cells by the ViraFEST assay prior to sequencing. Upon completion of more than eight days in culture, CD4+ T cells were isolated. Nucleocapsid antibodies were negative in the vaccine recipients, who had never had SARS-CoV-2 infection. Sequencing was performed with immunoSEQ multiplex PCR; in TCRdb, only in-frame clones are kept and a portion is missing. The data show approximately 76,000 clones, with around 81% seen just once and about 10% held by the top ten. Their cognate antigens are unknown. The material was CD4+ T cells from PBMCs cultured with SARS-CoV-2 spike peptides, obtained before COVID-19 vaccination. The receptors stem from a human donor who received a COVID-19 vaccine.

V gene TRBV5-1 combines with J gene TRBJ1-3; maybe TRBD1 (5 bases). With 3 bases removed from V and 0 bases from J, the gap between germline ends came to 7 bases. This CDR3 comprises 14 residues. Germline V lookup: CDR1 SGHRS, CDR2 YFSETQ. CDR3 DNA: TGCGCCAGCAGCTCGGGGACCTCTGGAAACACCATATATTTT. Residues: CASSSGTSGNTIYF.

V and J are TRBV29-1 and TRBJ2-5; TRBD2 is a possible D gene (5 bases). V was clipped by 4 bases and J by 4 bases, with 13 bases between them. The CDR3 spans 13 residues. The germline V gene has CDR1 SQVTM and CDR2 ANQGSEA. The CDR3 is CSVVPSGGETQYF. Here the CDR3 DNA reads TGCAGCGTTGTTCCCAGCGGTGGAGAGACCCAGTACTTC.

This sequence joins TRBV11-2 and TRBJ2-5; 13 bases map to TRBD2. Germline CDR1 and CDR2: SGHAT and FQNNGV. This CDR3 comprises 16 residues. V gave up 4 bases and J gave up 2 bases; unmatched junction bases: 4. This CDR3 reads CASSSRLAGGQETQYF. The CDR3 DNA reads TGTGCCAGCAGCTCGCGACTAGCGGGGGGACAAGAGACCCAGTACTTC.

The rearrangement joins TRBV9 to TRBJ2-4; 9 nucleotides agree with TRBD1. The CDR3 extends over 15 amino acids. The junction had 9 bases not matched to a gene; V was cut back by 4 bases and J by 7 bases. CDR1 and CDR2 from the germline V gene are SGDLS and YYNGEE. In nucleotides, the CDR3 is TGTGCCAGCAGCCCCCGGCGGACAGGGGAGAACATTCAGTACTTC. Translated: CASSPRRTGENIQYF.

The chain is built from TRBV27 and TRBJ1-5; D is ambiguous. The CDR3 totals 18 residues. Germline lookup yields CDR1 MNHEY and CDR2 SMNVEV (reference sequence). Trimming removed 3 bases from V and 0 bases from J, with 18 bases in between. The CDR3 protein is CASSFKHSEANSNQPQHF. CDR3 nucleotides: TGTGCCAGCAGTTTTAAGCATTCGGAGGCCAATAGCAATCAGCCCCAGCATTTT.

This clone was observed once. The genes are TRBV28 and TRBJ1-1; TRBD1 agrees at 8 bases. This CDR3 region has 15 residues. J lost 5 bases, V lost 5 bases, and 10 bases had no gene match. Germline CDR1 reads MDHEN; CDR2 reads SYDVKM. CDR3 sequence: CASSIPRQGSTEAFF. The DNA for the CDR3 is TGTGCCAGCAGTATACCCAGACAGGGGTCGACTGAAGCTTTCTTT.

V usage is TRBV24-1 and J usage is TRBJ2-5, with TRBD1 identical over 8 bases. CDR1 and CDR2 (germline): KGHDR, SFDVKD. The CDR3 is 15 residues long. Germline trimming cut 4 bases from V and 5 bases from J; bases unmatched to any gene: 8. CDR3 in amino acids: CATSDRTGSMETQYF. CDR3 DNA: TGTGCCACCAGTGACCGGACAGGGTCGATGGAGACCCAGTACTTC.

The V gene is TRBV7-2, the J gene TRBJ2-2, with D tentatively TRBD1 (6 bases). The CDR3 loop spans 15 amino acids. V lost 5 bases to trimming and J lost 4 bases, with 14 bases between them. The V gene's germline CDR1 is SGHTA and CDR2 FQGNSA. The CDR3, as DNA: TGTGCCAGCAGCCCAACAGGGATCGGCACCGGGGAGCTGTTTTTT. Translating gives CASSPTGIGTGELFF.

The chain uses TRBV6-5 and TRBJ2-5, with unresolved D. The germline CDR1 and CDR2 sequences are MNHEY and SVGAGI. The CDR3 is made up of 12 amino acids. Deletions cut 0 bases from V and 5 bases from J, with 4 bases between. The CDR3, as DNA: TGTGCCAGCAGTTACTCGATGGAGACCCAGTACTTC. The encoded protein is CASSYSMETQYF.

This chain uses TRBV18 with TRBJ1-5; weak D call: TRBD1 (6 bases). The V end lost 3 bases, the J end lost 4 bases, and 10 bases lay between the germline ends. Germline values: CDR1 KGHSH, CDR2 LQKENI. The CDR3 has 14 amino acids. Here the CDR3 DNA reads TGTGCCAGCTCACCGACACAGGGTAATCAGCCCCAGCATTTT. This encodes CASSPTQGNQPQHF.

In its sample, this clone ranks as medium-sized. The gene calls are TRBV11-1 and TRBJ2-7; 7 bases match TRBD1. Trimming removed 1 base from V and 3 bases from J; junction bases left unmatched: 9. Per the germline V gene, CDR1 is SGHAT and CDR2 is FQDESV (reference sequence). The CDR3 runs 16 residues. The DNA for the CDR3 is TGTGCCAGCAGCTTAGTCGGGTTTGACAGGGACTACGAGCAGTACGTC. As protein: CASSLVGFDRDYEQYV.

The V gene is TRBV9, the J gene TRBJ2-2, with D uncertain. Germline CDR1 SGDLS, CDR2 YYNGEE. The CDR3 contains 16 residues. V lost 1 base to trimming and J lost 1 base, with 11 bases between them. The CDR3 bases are TGTGCCAGCAGCGTATCGGTCTTGGAGAACACCGGGGAGCTGTTTTTT. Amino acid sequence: CASSVSVLENTGELFF.

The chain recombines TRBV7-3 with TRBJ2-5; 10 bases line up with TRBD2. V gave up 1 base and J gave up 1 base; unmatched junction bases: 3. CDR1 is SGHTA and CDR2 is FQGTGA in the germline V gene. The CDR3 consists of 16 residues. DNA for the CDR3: TGTGCCAGCAGCTTAAATCCTAGCGGGGGCCAAGAGACCCAGTACTTC. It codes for CASSLNPSGGQETQYF.

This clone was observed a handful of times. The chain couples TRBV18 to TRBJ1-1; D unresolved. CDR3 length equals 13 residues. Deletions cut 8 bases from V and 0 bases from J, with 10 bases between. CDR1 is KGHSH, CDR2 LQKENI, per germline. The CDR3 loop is CASTPDMNTEAFF. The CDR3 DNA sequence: TGTGCCAGCACCCCAGATATGAACACTGAAGCTTTCTTT.

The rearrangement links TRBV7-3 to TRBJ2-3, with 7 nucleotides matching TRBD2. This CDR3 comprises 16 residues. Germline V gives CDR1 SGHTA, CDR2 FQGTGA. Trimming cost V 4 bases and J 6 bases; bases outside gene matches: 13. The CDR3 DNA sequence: TGTGCCAGCAGCTCGCTAGCCGGGGGGAACGGCGATACGCAGTATTTT. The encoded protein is CASSSLAGGNGDTQYF.

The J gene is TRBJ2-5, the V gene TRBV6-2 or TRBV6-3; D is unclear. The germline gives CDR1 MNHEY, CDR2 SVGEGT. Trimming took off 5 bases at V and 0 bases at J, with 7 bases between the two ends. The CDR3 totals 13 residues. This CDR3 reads CASSRLNQETQYF. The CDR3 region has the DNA TGTGCCAGCAGTAGGCTAAACCAAGAGACCCAGTACTTC.

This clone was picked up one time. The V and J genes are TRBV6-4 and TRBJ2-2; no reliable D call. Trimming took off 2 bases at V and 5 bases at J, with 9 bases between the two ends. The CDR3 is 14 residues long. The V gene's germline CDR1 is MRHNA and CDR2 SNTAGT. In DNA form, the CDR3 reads TGTGCCAGCAGTGACGTCCTATTTACCGGGGAGCTGTTTTTT. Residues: CASSDVLFTGELFF.

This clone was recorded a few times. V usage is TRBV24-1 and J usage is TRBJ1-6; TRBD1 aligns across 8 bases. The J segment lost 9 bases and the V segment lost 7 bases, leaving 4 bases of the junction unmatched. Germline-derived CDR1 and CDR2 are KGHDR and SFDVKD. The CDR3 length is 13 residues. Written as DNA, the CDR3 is TGTGCCACCAGGACAGGGGTGGGTTCACCCCTCCACTTT. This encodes CATRTGVGSPLHF.

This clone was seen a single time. The CDR3 nucleotides are TGTGCCAGCTCACCCGCTAACCTTAGAGGCACCGGGGAGCTGTTTTTT. This translates into CASSPANLRGTGELFF. The chain is built from TRBV18 and TRBJ2-2; D gene ambiguous. V lost 3 bases, J lost 4 bases, and 15 bases lay in between. The CDR3 runs 16 residues. CDR1 is KGHSH and CDR2 is LQKENI in the germline V gene. Filled out from reference TRBV18 and TRBJ2-2, the complete variable domain reads NAGVMQNPRHLVRRRGQEARLRCSPMKGHSHVYWYRQLPEEGLKFMVYLQKENIIDESGMPKERFSAEFPKEGPSILRIQQVVRGDSAAYFCASSPANLRGTGELFFGEGSRLTVL.

CDR3 DNA: TGTGCCAGCAGCGGCCCCGACAGGGCAGTTCATTCACCCCTCCACTTT. This codes for CASSGPDRAVHSPLHF. This sequence joins TRBV6-2 or TRBV6-3 and TRBJ1-6; the match to TRBD1 covers 7 bases. CDR1 and CDR2 from the germline V gene are MNHEY and SVGEGT. The CDR3 length is 16 residues. J was trimmed by 8 bases and V by 6 bases; bases with no gene match: 13.

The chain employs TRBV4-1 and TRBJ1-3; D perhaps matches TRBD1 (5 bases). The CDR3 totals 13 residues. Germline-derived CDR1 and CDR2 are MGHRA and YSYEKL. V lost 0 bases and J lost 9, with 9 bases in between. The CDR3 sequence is CASSQEGRGTIYF. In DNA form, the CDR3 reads TGCGCCAGCAGCCAAGAGGGGCGGGGCACCATATATTTT.

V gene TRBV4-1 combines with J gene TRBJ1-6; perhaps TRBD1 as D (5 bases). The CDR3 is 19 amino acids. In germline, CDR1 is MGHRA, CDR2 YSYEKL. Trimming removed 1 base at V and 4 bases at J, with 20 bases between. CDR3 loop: CASSQAGGGTNYYNSPLHF. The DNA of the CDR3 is TGCGCCAGCAGCCAAGCCGGGGGGGGAACAAACTATTATAATTCACCCCTCCACTTT.

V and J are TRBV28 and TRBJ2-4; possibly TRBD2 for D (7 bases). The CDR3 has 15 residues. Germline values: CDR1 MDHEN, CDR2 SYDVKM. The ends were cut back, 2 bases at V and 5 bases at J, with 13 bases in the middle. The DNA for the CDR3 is TGTGCCAGCAGTTTAAGGGGGGGCCACCAAAACATTCAGTACTTC. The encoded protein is CASSLRGGHQNIQYF.

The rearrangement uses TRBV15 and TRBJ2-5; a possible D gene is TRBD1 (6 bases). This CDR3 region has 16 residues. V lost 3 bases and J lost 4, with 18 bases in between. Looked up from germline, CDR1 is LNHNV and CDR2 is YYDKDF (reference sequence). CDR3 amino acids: CATSRDSTGSVETQYF. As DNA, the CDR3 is TGTGCCACCAGCAGGGATTCCACAGGGTCGGTAGAGACCCAGTACTTC.